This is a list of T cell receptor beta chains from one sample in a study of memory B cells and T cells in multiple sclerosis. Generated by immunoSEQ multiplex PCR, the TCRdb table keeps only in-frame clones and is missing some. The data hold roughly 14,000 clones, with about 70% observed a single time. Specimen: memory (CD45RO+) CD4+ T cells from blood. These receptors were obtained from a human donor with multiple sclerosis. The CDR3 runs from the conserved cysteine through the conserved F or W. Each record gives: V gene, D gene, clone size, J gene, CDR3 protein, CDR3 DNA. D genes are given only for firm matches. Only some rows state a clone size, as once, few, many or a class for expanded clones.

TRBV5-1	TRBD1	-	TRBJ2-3	CASSQDRDADTQYF	TGCGCCAGCAGCCAGGACAGGGATGCAGATACGCAGTATTTT
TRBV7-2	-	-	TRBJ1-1	CASSRGWSEAFF	TGTGCCAGCAGCAGGGGATGGTCTGAAGCTTTCTTT
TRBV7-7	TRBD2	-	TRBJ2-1	CASSFASGSINEQFF	TGTGCTAGCAGCTTTGCTAGCGGGTCCATCAATGAGCAGTTCTTC
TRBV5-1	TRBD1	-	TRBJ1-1	CASSPDRQNTEAFF	TGCGCCAGCAGCCCGGACAGGCAGAACACTGAAGCTTTCTTT
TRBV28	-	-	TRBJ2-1	CASSFVYNEQFF	TGTGCCAGCAGTTTCGTTTACAATGAGCAGTTCTTC
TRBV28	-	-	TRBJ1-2	CASKVGGGSPGYTF	TGTGCCAGCAAGGTTGGCGGGGGCTCCCCTGGCTACACCTTC
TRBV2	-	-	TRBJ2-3	CASRNQGVDTQYF	TGTGCCAGCAGGAATCAGGGTGTGGATACGCAGTATTTT
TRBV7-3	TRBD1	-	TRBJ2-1	CASSRHRGAGVNEQFF	TGTGCCAGCAGCCGGCACAGGGGGGCAGGGGTCAATGAGCAGTTCTTC
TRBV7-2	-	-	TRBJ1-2	CASSSSITYGYTF	TGTGCCAGCAGCTCCTCTATAACTTATGGCTACACCTTC
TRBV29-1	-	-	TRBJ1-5	CSVVAGNQPQHF	TGCAGCGTTGTGGCAGGGAATCAGCCCCAGCATTTT
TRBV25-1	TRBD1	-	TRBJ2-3	CASSDEGARWTDTQYF	TGTGCCAGCAGTGATGAGGGGGCGAGGTGGACAGATACGCAGTATTTT
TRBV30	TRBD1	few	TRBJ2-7	CACIQGAGQYF	TGTGCCTGCATCCAGGGGGCTGGGCAGTACTTC
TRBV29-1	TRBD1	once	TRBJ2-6	CSAQGQGLSGANVLTF	TGCAGCGCCCAAGGACAGGGGCTCTCTGGGGCCAACGTCCTGACTTTC
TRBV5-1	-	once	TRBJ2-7	CASSPGGRGAEQYF	TGCGCCAGCAGCCCCGGGGGCAGGGGGGCCGAGCAGTACTTC
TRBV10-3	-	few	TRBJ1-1	CAISESEVNGNTEAFF	TGTGCCATCAGTGAGTCGGAGGTCAATGGGAACACTGAAGCTTTCTTT
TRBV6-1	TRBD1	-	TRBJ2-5	CASSEARTGGETQYF	TGTGCCAGCAGTGAAGCGCGTACAGGGGGGGAGACCCAGTACTTC
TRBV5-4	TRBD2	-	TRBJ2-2	CASSLWRGRTGELFF	TGTGCCAGCAGCTTGTGGCGGGGGAGGACCGGGGAGCTGTTTTTT
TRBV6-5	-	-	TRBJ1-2	CASMGHNYGYTF	TGTGCCAGCATGGGACACAACTATGGCTACACCTTC
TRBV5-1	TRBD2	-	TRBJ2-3	CASSLRGVLADTQYF	TGCGCCAGCAGCTTGCGGGGGGTCCTCGCAGATACGCAGTATTTT
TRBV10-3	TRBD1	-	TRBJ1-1	CAISDDQGARVTEAFF	TGTGCCATCAGTGATGACCAGGGGGCCCGGGTCACTGAAGCTTTCTTT